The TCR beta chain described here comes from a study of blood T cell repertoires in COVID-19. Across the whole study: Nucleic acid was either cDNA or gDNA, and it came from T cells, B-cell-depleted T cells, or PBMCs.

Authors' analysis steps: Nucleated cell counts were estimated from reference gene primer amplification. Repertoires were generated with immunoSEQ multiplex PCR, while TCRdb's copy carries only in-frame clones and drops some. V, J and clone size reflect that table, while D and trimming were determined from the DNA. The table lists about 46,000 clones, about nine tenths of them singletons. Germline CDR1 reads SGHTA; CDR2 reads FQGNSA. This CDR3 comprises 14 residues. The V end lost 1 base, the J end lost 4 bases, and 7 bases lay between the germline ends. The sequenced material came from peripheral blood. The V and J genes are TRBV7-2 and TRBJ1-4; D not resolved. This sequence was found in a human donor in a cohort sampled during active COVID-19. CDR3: CASSLGPLNEKLFF. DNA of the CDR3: TGTGCCAGCAGCTTAGGGCCCCTTAATGAAAAACTGTTTTTT.